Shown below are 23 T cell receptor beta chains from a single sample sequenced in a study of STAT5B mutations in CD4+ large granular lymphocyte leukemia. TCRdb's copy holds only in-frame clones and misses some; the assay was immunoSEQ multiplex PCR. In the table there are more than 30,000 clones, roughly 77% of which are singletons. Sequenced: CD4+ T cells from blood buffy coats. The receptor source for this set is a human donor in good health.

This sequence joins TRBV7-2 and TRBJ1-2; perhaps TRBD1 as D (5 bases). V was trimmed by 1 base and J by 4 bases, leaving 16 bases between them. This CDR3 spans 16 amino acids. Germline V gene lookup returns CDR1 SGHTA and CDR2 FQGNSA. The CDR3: CASSLDRARRGYGYTF. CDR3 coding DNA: TGTGCCAGCAGCTTAGATAGGGCGCGAAGGGGCTATGGCTACACCTTC.

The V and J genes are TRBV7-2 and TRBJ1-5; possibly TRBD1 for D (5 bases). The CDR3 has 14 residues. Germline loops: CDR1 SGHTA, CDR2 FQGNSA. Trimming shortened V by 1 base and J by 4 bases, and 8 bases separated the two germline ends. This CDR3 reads CASSLDPGNQPQHF. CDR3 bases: TGTGCCAGCAGCTTAGATCCAGGGAATCAGCCCCAGCATTTT.

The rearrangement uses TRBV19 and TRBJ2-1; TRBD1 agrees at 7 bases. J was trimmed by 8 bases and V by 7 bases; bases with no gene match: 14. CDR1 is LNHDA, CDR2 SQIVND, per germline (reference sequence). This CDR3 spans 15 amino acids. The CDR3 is CASTNRGGSWDEQFF. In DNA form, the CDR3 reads TGTGCCAGTACCAACAGGGGTGGGAGCTGGGATGAGCAGTTCTTC.

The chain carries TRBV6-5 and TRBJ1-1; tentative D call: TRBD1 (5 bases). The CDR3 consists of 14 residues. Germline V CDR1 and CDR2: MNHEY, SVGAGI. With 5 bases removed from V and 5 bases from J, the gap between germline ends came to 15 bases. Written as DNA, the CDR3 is TGTGCCAGCAGTACCCGACGGGGGTGGACTGAAGCTTTCTTT. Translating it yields CASSTRRGWTEAFF.

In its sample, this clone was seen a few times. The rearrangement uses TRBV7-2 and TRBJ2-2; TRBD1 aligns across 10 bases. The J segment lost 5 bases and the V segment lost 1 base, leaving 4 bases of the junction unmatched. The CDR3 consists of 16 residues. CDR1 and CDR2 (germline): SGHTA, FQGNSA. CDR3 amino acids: CASSLGGQGRTGELFF. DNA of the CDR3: TGTGCCAGCAGCTTAGGGGGACAGGGGAGGACCGGGGAGCTGTTTTTT.

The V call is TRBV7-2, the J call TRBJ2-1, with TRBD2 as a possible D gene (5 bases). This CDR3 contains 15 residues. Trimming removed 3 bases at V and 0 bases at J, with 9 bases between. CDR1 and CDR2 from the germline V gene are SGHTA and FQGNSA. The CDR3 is CASSFSVNSYNEQFF. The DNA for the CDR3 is TGTGCCAGCAGCTTTAGCGTTAACTCCTACAATGAGCAGTTCTTC.

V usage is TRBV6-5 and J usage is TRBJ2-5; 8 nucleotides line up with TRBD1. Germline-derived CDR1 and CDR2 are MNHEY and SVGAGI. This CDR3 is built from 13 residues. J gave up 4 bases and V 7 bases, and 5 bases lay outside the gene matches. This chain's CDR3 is CASISRGRETQYF. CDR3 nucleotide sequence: TGTGCCAGCATTAGCAGGGGGCGAGAGACCCAGTACTTC.

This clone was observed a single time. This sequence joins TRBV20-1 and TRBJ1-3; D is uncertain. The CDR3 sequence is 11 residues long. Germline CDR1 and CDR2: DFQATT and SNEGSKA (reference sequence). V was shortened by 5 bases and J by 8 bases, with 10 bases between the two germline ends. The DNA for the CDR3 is TGCAGTGCTGGGTTCGGGGACACCATATATTTT. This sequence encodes CSAGFGDTIYF.

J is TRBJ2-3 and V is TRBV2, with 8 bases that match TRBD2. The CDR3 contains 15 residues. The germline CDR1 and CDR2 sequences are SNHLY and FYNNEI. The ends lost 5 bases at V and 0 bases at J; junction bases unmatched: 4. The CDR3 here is CASSRAGGSTDTQYF. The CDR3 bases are TGTGCCAGCAGTCGGGCGGGGGGAAGCACAGATACGCAGTATTTT.

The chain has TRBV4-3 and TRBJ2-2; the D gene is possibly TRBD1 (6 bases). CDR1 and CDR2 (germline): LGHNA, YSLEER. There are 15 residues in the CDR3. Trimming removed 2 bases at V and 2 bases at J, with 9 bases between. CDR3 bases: TGCGCCAGCAGCCAACTGGGGGCAAACACCGGGGAGCTGTTTTTT. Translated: CASSQLGANTGELFF.

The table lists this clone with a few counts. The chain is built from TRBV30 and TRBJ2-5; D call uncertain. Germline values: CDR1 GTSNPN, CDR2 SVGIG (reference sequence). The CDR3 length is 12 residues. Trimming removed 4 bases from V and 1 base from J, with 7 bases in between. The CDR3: CAWTAPQETQYF. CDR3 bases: TGTGCCTGGACGGCCCCCCAAGAGACCCAGTACTTC.

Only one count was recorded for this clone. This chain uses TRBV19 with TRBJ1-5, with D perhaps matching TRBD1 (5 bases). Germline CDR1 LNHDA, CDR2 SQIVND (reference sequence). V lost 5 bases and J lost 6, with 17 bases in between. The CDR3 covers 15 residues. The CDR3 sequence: CASSDRQRMSQPQHF. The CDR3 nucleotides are TGTGCCAGTAGTGATCGACAGAGGATGAGTCAGCCCCAGCATTTT.

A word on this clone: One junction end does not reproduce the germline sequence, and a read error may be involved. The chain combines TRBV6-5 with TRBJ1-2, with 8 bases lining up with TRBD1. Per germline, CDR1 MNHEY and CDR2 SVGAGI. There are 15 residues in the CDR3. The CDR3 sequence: CASSNSDRGSYGYTF. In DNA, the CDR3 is TGTGCCAGCAGTAACTCCGACAGGGGTAGCTATGGCTACACCTTC.

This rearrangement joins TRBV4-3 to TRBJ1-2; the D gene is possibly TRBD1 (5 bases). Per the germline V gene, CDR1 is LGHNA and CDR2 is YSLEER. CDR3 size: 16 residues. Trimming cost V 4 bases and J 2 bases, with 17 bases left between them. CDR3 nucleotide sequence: TGCGCCAGCAGCCGCGCAGAGGGGCCTACGAACTATGGCTACACCTTC. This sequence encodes CASSRAEGPTNYGYTF.

CDR3 DNA sequence: TGTGCCAGCAGGGGGGATTTCTACGAGCAGTACTTC. Its protein is CASRGDFYEQYF. J is TRBJ2-7 and V is TRBV2, with D perhaps TRBD1 or TRBD2 (5 bases each). Between the trimmed V and J ends, which lost 6 bases and 3 bases, there was a span of 9 bases. The CDR3 is 12 amino acids. Germline assignment: CDR1 SNHLY and CDR2 FYNNEI.

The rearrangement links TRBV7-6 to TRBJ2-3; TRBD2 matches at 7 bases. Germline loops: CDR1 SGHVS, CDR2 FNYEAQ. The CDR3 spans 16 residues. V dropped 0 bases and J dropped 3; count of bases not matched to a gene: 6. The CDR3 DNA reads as TGTGCCAGCAGCTTAGCCCTCGGAGCGGGGACAGATACGCAGTATTTT. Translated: CASSLALGAGTDTQYF. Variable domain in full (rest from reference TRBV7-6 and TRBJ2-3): GAGVSQSPRYKVTKRGQDVALRCDPISGHVSLYWYRQALGQGPEFLTYFNYEAQQDKSGLPNDRFSAERPEGSISTLTIQRTEQRDSAMYRCASSLALGAGTDTQYFGPGTRLTVL.

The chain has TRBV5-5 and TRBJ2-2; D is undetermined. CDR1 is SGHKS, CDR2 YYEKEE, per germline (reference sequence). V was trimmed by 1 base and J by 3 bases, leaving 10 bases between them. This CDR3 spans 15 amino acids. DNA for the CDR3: TGTGCCAGCAGCTTGCAGGCTAAGGACACCGGGGAGCTGTTTTTT. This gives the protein CASSLQAKDTGELFF. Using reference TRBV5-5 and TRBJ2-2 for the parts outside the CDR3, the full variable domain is DAGVTQSPTHLIKTRGQQVTLRCSPISGHKSVSWYQQVLGQGPQFIFQYYEKEERGRGNFPDRFSARQFPNYSSELNVNALLLGDSALYLCASSLQAKDTGELFFGEGSRLTVL.

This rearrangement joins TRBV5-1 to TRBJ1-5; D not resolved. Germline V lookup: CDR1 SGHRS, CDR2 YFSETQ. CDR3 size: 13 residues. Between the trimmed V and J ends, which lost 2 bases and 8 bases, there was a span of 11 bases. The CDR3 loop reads CASSFRPQEPQHF. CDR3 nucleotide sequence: TGCGCCAGCAGCTTCCGCCCTCAGGAGCCCCAGCATTTT.

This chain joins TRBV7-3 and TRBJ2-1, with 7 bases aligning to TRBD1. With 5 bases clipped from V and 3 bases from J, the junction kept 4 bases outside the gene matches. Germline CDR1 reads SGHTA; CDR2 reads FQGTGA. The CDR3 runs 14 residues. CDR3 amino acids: CASSQDRSYNEQFF. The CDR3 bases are TGTGCCAGCAGCCAGGACAGGAGCTACAATGAGCAGTTCTTC.

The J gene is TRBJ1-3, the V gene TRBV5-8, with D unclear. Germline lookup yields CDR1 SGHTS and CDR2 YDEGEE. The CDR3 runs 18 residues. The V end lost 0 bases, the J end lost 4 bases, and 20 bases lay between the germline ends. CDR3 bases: TGTGCCAGCAGCTTGGATCTCTTTGTCGGAACAGCCGGAAACACCATATATTTT. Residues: CASSLDLFVGTAGNTIYF. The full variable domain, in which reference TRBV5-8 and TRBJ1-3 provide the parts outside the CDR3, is EAGVTQSPTHLIKTRGQQATLRCSPISGHTSVYWYQQALGLGLQFLLWYDEGEERNRGNFPPRFSGRQFPNYSSELNVNALELEDSALYLCASSLDLFVGTAGNTIYFGEGSWLTVV.

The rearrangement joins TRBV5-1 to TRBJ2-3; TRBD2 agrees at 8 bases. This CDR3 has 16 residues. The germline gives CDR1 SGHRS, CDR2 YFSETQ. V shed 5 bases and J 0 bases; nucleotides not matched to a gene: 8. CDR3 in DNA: TGCGCCAGCAGAAGCGGGGGAGGAATTAGCACAGATACGCAGTATTTT. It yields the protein CASRSGGGISTDTQYF.

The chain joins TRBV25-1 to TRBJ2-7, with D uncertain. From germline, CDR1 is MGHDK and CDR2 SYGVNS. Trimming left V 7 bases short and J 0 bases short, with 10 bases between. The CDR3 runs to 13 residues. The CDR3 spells CASNSPSSYEQYF. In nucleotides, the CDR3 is TGTGCCAGCAACTCCCCCAGCTCCTACGAGCAGTACTTC.

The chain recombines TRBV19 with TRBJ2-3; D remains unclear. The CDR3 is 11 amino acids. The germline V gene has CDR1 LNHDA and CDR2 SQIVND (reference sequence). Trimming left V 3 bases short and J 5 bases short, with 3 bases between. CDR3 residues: CASSMVDTQYF. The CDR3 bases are TGTGCCAGTAGTATGGTAGATACGCAGTATTTT.